The 2 T cell receptor beta chains listed next were all sequenced from one sample in a study of blood T cell repertoires in COVID-19. The data were produced by immunoSEQ multiplex PCR, yet TCRdb's version contains in-frame clones alone and is incomplete. The profile shows roughly 300,000 clones, around 92% of them singletons. Sequenced: peripheral blood. These receptors came from a woman aged 25-40 years with COVID-19, enrolled during active disease.

V and J are TRBV7-3 and TRBJ2-1, with 8 bases that match TRBD1. This CDR3 contains 16 residues. From germline, CDR1 is SGHTA and CDR2 FQGTGA. Trimming removed 2 bases from V and 0 bases from J; junction bases left unmatched: 3. DNA for the CDR3: TGTGCCAGCAGCTTATTAGGACAGGGCTCCTACAATGAGCAGTTCTTC. This sequence encodes CASSLLGQGSYNEQFF.

The chain uses TRBV12-3 or TRBV12-4 and TRBJ1-1, with D unclear. Between the trimmed V and J ends, which lost 7 bases and 6 bases, there was a span of 15 bases. CDR3 size: 13 residues. CDR3 sequence reads: CASMPRWWPEAFF. The CDR3 DNA sequence: TGTGCCAGCATGCCCCGTTGGTGGCCTGAAGCTTTCTTT.